The TCR beta chain under discussion was sequenced for a study of T cells after yellow fever vaccination. TCRdb passed the 5' RACE reads through MiXCR, listing each CDR3 protein once. The profile covers roughly 120,000 distinct CDR3 sequences, with roughly 6.7% appearing a single time and roughly 2.5% taken by the ten largest. This clonotype was seen at least ten times. V lost 3 bases and J lost 4; bases outside the gene matches: 8. This CDR3 has 15 residues. Germline CDR1 ENHRY, CDR2 SYGVKD. The origin of this receptor is a man aged 18 to 35 who received the YFV17D yellow fever vaccine. This chain connects TRBV10-3 to TRBJ1-2; TRBD1 agrees at 7 bases. Specimen: CD4+ T cells sorted from PBMCs, collected approximately 11 days after the first yellow fever vaccination. CDR3 coding DNA: TGTGCCATCAGTGATGTTGGGACAGATGTCTATGGCTACACCTTC. The encoded protein is CAISDVGTDVYGYTF.